This T cell receptor beta chain was recovered during a study of cytomegalovirus exposure and HLA in healthy donors. Regarding the study as a whole: Cytomegalovirus association was assigned to about 180 TCR beta chains. Usually a TCR sequence was rare, but some public TCRs were found in many donors.

Sequencing used immunoSEQ multiplex PCR; TCRdb keeps in-frame clones, though not all of them. The sample comprises 65,000 to 95,000 clones, approximately 95% of which are singletons, and less than 4% rests with the top ten. Regarding this clone: Its specificity is unknown.

The CDR3 loop spans 17 amino acids. Germline V gene data show CDR1 as MDHEN and CDR2 as SYDVKM. Trimming removed 7 bases at V and 4 bases at J, with 25 bases between. The chain links TRBV28 to TRBJ1-2; maybe TRBD1 (6 bases). Input material: PBMCs. The TCR was taken from a man aged 18-30 years in good health and CMV-seronegative. CDR3 residues: CASTRPARLGASYGYTF. In DNA form, the CDR3 reads TGTGCCAGCACCCGGCCGGCCAGGCTGGGGGCGAGCTATGGCTACACCTTC.